Sequencing of this TCR beta chain was carried out in a study of T cell repertoires in cytomegalovirus infection. Overall study: Epitope selection comprised recently identified HLA-C-restricted CMV epitopes and well-studied HLA-B-restricted CMV epitopes. In public TCR beta signatures, there were indications of both CMV infection and matching HLA type.

V lost 5 bases and J lost 3; bases outside the gene matches: 8. Germline CDR1 and CDR2: SEHNR and FQNEAQ (reference sequence). This CDR3 has 15 residues. Using its own MiXCR run on the reads, TCRdb lists one record per CDR3 protein. The table has some 62,000 distinct CDR3 sequences, 20% to 25% seen once; the top ten hold about 69%. With regard to this clonotype: The antigen remains undetermined.

The clonotype comes from a human donor in good health (CMV status not recorded). Some clones in this sample may be carry-over from other donors' samples. V usage is TRBV7-9 and J usage is TRBJ1-1; 8 positions match TRBD1. The specimen was CD8+ T cells from cultured PBMCs, collected from culture after CMV antigen stimulation. The CDR3 sequence is CASSIPTGEDTEAFF. For the CDR3, the DNA is TGTGCCAGCAGCATCCCGACAGGGGAGGACACTGAAGCTTTCTTT.